These T cell receptor beta chains were read from a single sample in a study of T cell responses to AZD1222 COVID-19 vaccine. Using immunoSEQ multiplex PCR, the repertoire was profiled, and TCRdb retains in-frame clones only, with some absent. The sample gives roughly 140,000 clones, 90% of which show up once; roughly 3.1% is in the top ten. The specimen was peripheral blood, collected on day 0 of AZD1222 vaccination. These receptors were collected from an adult in good health. CDR3s include the opening cysteine and the closing phenylalanine or tryptophan. The order of the fields is clone size, J gene, V gene, CDR3 protein. Clone size is shown for a subset of rows, as once, few, many or a class of expanded clone.

>.|TRBJ1-2|TRBV9
CASSVYLPPRQGFIGYTF
>few|TRBJ1-1|TRBV5-4
CASSLEAAIKIGGNTEAFF
>.|TRBJ1-1|TRBV5-4
CASNLGTGRSGSAEAFF
>.|TRBJ1-1|TRBV5-1
CASSLSGGEAFF
>.|TRBJ2-7|TRBV6-5
CASSQDSYEQYF
>.|TRBJ2-7|TRBV30
CAWSRNLEQYF
>.|TRBJ1-1|TRBV7-2
CASGSGGAWGTEAFF
>.|TRBJ1-2|TRBV24-1
CATSDQGYGYTF
>.|TRBJ2-2|TRBV30
CAWRVAGGRGELFF
>.|TRBJ1-2|TRBV4-2
CASSQEPQTVRRIIYGYTF
>.|TRBJ2-2|TRBV7-2
CASSLRDRGRSGTGELFF
>.|TRBJ1-2|TRBV6-5
CASSLGQGSGGYTF
>.|TRBJ2-1|TRBV6-2/TRBV6-3
CASSYTPTTSGIYNEQFF
>.|TRBJ1-5|TRBV5-5
CASSLDTGAGQPQHF
>.|TRBJ2-1|TRBV15
CATSRVYNEQFF
>.|TRBJ2-1|TRBV7-9
CASSLGLGTSHNEQFF
>.|TRBJ1-1|TRBV6-5
CASSSGVYTEAFF
>.|TRBJ1-4|TRBV30
CAWSEGLPEEKLFF
>.|TRBJ2-5|TRBV11-2
CASSLDRALYQETQYF
>.|TRBJ2-2|TRBV19
CASSQDRGLGELFF
>.|TRBJ1-1|TRBV27
CASSSGSPGKGEAFF
>.|TRBJ1-4|TRBV7-9
CASRLDRGNEKLFF
>.|TRBJ1-5|TRBV3-1/TRBV3-2
CASSQGRGGNQPQHF
>.|TRBJ2-1|TRBV7-9
CASSSISGKQFF